This T cell receptor beta chain is from a study of T-cell memory formation after mild COVID-19. General study findings and limits: Contracting clones from day 15 to 85 showed balanced CD4/CD8; later expanders favored CD4+. Among CD4+ contracting clones, most were CM and EM, and CD8+ ones EMRA.

From 5'RACE with constant-segment primers came TCR alpha and TCR beta cDNA libraries that carried sample barcodes and UMIs. TCRdb reprocessed the 5' RACE reads via MiXCR and lists one record per CDR3 protein. The table includes 350,000 or so distinct CDR3 sequences, roughly 13% detected once. The length of the CDR3 is 15 residues. Trimming removed 3 bases from V and 3 bases from J, with 16 bases in between. The germline gives CDR1 SGDLS, CDR2 YYNGEE. This clonotype came up a few times. Its antigen is unidentified. The chain employs TRBV9 and TRBJ2-7; D might be TRBD1 (5 bases). The sequence was collected from a man between 18 and 35 years old who had mild COVID-19 (a few samples of this study predate the infection). Cell type and time point are not known. Input material: PBMCs or a T cell subset sorted from them (not recorded which). As DNA, the CDR3 is TGTGCCAGCAGCGCGTCGGCAGGGCAGGGCTACGAGCAGTACTTC. Residues: CASSASAGQGYEQYF.